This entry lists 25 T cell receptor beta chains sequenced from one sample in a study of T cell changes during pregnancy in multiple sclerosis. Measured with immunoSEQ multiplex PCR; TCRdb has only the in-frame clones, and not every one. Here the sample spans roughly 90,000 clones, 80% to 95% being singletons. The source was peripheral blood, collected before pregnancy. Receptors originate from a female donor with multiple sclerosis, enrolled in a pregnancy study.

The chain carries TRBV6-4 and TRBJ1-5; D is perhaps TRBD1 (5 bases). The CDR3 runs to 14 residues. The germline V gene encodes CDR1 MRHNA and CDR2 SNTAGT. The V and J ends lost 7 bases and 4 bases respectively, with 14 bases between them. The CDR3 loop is CASKSNRPNQPQHF. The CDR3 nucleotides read TGTGCCAGCAAAAGTAACAGGCCAAATCAGCCCCAGCATTTT.

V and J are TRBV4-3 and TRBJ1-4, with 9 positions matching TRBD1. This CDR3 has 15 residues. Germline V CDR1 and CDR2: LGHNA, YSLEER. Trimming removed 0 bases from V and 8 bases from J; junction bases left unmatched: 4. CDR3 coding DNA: TGCGCCAGCAGCCAAGACGGGACAGGGCAGGAAAAACTGTTTTTT. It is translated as CASSQDGTGQEKLFF.

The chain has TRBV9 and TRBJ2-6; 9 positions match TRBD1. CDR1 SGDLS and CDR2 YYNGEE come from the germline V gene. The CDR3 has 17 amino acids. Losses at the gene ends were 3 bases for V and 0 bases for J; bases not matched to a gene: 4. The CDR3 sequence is CASSDGTGSSGANVLTF. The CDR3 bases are TGTGCCAGCAGCGACGGGACAGGGAGCTCTGGGGCCAACGTCCTGACTTTC.

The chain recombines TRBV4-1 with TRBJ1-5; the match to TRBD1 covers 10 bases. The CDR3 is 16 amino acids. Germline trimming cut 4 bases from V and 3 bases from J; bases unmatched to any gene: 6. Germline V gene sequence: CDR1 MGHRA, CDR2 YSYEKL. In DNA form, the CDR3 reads TGCGCCAGCAGCCTCAGCGGGACAGGGGCCAATCAGCCCCAGCATTTT. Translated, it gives CASSLSGTGANQPQHF.

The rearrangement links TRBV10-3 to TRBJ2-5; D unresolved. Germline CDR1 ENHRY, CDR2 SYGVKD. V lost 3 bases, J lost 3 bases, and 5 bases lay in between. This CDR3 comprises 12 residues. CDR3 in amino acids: CAISDRKETQYF. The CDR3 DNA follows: TGTGCCATCAGTGATAGAAAAGAGACCCAGTACTTC.

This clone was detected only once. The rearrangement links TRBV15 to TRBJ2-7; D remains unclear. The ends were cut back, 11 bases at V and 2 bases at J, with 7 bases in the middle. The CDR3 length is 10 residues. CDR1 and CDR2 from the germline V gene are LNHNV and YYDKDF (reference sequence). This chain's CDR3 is CAPPTYEQYF. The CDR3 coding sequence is TGTGCCCCCCCTACCTACGAGCAGTACTTC.

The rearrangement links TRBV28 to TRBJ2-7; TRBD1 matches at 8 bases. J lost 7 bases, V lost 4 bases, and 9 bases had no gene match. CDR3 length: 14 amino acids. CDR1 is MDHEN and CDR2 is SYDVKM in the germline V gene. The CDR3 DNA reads TGTGCCAGCAGTTATTACAGGGGGACATATGAGCAGTACTTC. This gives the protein CASSYYRGTYEQYF.

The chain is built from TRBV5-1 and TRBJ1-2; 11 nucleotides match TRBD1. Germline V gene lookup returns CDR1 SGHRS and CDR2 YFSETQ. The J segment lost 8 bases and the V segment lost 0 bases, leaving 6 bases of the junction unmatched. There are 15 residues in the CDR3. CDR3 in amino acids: CASSLEGQGAGGYTF. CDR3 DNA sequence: TGCGCCAGCAGCTTGGAAGGACAGGGGGCCGGAGGCTACACCTTC.

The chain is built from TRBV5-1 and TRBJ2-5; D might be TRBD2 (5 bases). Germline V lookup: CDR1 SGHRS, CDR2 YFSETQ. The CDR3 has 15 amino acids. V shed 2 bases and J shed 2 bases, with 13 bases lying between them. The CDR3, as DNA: TGCGCCAGCAGCTTCACGGGGAGAAGTCAAGAGACCCAGTACTTC. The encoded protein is CASSFTGRSQETQYF.

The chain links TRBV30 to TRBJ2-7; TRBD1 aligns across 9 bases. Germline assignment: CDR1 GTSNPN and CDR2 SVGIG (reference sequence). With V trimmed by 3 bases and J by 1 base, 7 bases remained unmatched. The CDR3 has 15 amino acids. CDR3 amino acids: CAWRRVGQGSYEQYF. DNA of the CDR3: TGTGCCTGGAGACGGGTGGGACAGGGTTCCTACGAGCAGTACTTC. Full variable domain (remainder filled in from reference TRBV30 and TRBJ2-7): SQTIHQWPATLVQPVGSPLSLECTVEGTSNPNLYWYRQAAGRGLQLLFYSVGIGQISSEVPQNLSASRPQDRQFILSSKKLLLSDSGFYLCAWRRVGQGSYEQYFGPGTRLTVT.

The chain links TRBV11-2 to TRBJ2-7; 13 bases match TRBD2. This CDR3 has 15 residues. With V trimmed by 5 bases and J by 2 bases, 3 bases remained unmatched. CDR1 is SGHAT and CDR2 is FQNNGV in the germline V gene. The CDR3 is CASSLLAGGTYEQYF. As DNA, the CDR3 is TGTGCCAGCAGCCTACTAGCGGGAGGGACCTACGAGCAGTACTTC.

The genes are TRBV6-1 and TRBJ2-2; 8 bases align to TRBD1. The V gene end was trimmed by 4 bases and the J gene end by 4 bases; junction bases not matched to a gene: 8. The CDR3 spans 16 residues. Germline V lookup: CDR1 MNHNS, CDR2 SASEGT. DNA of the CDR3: TGTGCCAGCAGTGGGGCCGGGACAGGTGGCACCGGGGAGCTGTTTTTT. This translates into CASSGAGTGGTGELFF.

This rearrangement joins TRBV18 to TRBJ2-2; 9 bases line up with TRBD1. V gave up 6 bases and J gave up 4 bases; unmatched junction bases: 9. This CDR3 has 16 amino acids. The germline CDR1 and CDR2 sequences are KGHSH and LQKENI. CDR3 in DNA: TGTGCCAGCTCCCCGACCGGGACAGGGCGCACCGGGGAGCTGTTTTTT. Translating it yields CASSPTGTGRTGELFF.

The CDR3 loop is CASSEPQAGLAHNEQFF. The CDR3 nucleotides are TGTGCCAGCAGTGAACCTCAAGCGGGTCTGGCACACAATGAGCAGTTCTTC. J is TRBJ2-1 and V is TRBV6-1, with D tentatively TRBD2 (6 bases). From germline, CDR1 is MNHNS and CDR2 SASEGT. V lost 2 bases, J lost 5 bases, and 19 bases lay in between. The CDR3 loop spans 17 amino acids.

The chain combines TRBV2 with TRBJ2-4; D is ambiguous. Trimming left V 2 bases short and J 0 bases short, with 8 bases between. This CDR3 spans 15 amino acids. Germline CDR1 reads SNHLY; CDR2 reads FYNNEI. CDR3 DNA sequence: TGTGCCAGCAGTGAATCGGAGATAGCCAAAAACATTCAGTACTTC. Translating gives CASSESEIAKNIQYF.

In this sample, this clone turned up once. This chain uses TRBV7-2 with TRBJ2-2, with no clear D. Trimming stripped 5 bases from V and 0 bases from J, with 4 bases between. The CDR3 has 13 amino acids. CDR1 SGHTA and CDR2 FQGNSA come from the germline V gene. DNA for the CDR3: TGTGCCAGCAGCCCCACGAACACCGGGGAGCTGTTTTTT. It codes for CASSPTNTGELFF.

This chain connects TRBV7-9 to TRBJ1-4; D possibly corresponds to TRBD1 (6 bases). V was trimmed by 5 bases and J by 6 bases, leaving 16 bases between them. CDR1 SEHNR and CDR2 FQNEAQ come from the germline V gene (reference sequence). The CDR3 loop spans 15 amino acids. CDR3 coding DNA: TGTGCCAGCAGCCCCCGGGGGGGCCCGGATGAAAAACTGTTTTTT. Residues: CASSPRGGPDEKLFF.

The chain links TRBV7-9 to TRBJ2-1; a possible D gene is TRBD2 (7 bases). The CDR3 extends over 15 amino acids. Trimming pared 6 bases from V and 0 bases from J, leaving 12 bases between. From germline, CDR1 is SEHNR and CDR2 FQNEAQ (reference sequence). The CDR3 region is CASSSRGASYNEQFF. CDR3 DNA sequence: TGTGCCAGCAGTTCTCGGGGGGCCTCCTACAATGAGCAGTTCTTC.

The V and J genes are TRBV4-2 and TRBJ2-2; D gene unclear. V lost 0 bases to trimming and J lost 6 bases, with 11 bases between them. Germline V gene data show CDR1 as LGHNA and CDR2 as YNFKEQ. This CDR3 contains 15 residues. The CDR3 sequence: CASSQEDDLAGELFF. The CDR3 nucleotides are TGTGCCAGCAGCCAAGAGGATGACCTAGCCGGGGAGCTGTTTTTT.

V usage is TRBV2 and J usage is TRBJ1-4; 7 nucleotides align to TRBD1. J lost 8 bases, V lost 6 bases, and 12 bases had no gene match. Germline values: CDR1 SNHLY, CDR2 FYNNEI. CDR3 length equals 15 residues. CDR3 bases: TGTGCCAGCAGGGCATATCGGGACAGCCGAGAAAAACTGTTTTTT. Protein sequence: CASRAYRDSREKLFF. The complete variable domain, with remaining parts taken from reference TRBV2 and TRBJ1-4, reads EPEVTQTPSHQVTQMGQEVILRCVPISNHLYFYWYRQILGQKVEFLVSFYNNEISEKSEIFDDQFSVERPDGSNFTLKIRSTKLEDSAMYFCASRAYRDSREKLFFGSGTQLSVL.

The CDR3 DNA sequence: TGTGCCAGCAGCTTTATGAGTAGCTCCTACGAGCAGTACTTC. This encodes CASSFMSSSYEQYF. This chain joins TRBV13 and TRBJ2-7; D is ambiguous. V lost 3 bases and J lost 0, with 9 bases in between. The CDR3 totals 14 residues. Germline-derived CDR1 and CDR2 are PRHDT and FYEKMQ (reference sequence).

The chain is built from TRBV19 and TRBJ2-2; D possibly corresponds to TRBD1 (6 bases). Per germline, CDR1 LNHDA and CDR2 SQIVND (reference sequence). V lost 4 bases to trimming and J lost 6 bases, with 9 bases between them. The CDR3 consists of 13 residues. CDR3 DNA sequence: TGTGCCAGTAGTACAGGGGACGCCGGGGAGCTGTTTTTT. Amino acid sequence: CASSTGDAGELFF.

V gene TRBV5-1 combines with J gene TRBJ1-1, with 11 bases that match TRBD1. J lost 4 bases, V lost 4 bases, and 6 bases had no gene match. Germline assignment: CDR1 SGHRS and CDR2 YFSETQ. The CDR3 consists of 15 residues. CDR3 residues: CASSAAGTGGTEAFF. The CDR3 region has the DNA TGCGCCAGCAGCGCCGCCGGGACAGGGGGCACTGAAGCTTTCTTT.

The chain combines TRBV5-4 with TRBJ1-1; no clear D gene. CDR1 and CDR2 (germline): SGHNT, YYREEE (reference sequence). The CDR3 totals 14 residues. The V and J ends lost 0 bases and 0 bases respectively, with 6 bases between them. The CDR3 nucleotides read TGTGCCAGCAGCTTGGCTCCTCTGAACACTGAAGCTTTCTTT. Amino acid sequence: CASSLAPLNTEAFF.

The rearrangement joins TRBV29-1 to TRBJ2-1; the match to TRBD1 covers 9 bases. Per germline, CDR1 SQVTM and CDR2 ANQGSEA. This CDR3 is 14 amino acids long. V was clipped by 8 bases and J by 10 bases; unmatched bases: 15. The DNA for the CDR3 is TGCAGCTTTCACCTCGGGACAGGGCCAAGGGAGCAGTTCTTC. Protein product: CSFHLGTGPREQFF.